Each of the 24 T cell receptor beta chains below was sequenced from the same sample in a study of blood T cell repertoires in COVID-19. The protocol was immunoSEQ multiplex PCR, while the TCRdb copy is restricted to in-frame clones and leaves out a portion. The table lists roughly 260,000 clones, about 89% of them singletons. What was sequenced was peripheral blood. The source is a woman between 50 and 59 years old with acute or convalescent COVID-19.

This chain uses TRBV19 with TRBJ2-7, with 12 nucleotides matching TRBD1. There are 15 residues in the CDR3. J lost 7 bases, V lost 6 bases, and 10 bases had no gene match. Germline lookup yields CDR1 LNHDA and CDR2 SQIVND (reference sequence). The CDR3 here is CASSSGQGASQEQYF. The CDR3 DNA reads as TGTGCCAGTAGCTCGGGACAGGGGGCGTCTCAAGAGCAGTACTTC.

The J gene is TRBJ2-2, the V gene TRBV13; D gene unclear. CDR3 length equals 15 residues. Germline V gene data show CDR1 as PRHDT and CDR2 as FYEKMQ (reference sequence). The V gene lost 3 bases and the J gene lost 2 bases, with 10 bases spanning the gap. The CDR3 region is CASSFGGSNTGELFF. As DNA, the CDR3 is TGTGCCAGCAGCTTCGGCGGTTCTAACACCGGGGAGCTGTTTTTT.

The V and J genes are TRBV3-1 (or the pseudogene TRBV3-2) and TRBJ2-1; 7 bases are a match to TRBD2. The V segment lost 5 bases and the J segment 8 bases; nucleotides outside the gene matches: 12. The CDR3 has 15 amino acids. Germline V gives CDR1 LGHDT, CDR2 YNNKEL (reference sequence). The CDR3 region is CASSFQRLSGDEQFF. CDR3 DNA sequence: TGTGCCAGCAGCTTTCAAAGACTAAGCGGGGATGAGCAGTTCTTC.

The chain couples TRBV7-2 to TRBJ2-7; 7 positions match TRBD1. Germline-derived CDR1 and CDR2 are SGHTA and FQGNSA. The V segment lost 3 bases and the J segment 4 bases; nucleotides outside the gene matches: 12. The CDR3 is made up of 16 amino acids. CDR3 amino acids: CASSFTPRRGLYEQYF. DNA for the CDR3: TGTGCCAGCAGCTTCACCCCTCGTAGGGGGCTATACGAGCAGTACTTC.

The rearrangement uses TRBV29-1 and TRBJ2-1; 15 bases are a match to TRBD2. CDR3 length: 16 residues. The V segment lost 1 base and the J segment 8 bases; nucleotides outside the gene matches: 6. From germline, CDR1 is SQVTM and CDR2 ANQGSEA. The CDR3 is CSVEATGLAGGDEQFF. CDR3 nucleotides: TGCAGCGTTGAAGCCACCGGACTAGCGGGAGGGGATGAGCAGTTCTTC.

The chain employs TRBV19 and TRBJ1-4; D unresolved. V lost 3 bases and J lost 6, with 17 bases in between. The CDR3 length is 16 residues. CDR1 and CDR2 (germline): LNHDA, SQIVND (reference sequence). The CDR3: CASSIALPGAYEKLFF. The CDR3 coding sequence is TGTGCCAGTAGTATTGCCCTTCCCGGAGCTTATGAAAAACTGTTTTTT.

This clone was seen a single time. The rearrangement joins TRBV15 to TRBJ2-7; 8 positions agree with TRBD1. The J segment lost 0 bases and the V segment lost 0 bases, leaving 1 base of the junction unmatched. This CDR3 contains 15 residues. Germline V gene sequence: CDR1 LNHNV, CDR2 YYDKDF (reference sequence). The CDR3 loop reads CATSREGTGSYEQYF. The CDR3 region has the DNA TGTGCCACCAGCAGAGAGGGGACAGGCTCCTACGAGCAGTACTTC.

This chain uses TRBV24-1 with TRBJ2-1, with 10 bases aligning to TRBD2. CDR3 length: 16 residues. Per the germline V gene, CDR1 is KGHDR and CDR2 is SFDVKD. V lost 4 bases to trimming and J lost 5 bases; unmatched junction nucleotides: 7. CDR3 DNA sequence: TGTGCCACCAGTGAGTATCTAGCGGGAGTTGACAATGAGCAGTTCTTC. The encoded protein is CATSEYLAGVDNEQFF.

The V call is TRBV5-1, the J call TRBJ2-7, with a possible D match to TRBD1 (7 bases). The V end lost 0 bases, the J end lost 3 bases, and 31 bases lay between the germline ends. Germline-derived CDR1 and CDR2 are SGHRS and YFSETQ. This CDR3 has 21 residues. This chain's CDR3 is CASSLAGGTGTVTSWNYEQYF. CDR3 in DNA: TGCGCCAGCAGCTTGGCTGGGGGGACCGGGACAGTGACCAGTTGGAACTACGAGCAGTACTTC.

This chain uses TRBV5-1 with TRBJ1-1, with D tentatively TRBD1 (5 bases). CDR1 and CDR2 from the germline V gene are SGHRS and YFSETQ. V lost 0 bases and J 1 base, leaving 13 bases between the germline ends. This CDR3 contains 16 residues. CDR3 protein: CASSLGPGLRNTEAFF. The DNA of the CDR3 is TGCGCCAGCAGCTTGGGTCCGGGACTTAGGAACACTGAAGCTTTCTTT.

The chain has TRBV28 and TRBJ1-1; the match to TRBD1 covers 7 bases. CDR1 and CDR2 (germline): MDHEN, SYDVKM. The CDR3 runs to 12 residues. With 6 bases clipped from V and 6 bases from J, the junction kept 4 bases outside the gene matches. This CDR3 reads CASRLQGAEAFF. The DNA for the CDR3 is TGTGCCAGCAGACTGCAGGGGGCTGAAGCTTTCTTT.

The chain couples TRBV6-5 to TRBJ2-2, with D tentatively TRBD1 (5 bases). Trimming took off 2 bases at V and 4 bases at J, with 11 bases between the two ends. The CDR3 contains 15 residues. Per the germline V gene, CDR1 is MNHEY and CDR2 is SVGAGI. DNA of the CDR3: TGTGCCAGCAGTTACCGGCAGGGCGTCACCGGGGAGCTGTTTTTT. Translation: CASSYRQGVTGELFF.

The CDR3 coding sequence is TGTGCCAGCAGCTTGAGGGGAGGAGGACTCACCGGGGAGCTGTTTTTT. Protein product: CASSLRGGGLTGELFF. The rearrangement uses TRBV7-9 and TRBJ2-2; D is possibly TRBD2 (6 bases). V lost 3 bases to trimming and J lost 4 bases, with 15 bases between them. The CDR3 covers 16 residues. Germline CDR1 and CDR2: SEHNR and FQNEAQ (reference sequence). The full variable domain, its missing parts supplied by reference TRBV7-9 and TRBJ2-2, is DTGVSQNPRHKITKRGQNVTFRCDPISEHNRLYWYRQTLGQGPEFLTYFQNEAQLEKSRLLSDRFSAERPKGSFSTLEIQRTEQGDSAMYLCASSLRGGGLTGELFFGEGSRLTVL.

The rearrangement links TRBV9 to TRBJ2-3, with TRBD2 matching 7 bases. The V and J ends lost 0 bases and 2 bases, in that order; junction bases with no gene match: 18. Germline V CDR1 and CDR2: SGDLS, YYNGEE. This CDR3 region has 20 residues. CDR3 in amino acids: CASSVAPQRASGAYTDTQYF. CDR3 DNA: TGTGCCAGCAGCGTAGCCCCACAACGGGCTAGCGGTGCCTACACAGATACGCAGTATTTT.

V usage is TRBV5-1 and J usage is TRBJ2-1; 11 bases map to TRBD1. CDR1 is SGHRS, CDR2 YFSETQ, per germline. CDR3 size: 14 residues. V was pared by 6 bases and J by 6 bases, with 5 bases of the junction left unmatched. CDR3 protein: CASNGDRGTNEQFF. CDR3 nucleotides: TGCGCCAGCAACGGGGACAGGGGGACCAATGAGCAGTTCTTC.

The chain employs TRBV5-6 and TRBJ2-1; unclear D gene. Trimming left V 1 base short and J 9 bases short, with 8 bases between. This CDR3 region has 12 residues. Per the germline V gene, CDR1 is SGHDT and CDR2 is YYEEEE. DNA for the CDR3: TGTGCCAGCAGCTTGATGGAGTCTGAGCAGTTCTTC. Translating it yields CASSLMESEQFF.

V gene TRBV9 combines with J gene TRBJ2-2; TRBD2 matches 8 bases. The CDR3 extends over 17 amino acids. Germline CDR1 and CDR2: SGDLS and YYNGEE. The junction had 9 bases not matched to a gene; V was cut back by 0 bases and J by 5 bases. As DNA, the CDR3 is TGTGCCAGCAGCGTAGATTGGGGGGGACTAGGGACCGGGGAGCTGTTTTTT. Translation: CASSVDWGGLGTGELFF.

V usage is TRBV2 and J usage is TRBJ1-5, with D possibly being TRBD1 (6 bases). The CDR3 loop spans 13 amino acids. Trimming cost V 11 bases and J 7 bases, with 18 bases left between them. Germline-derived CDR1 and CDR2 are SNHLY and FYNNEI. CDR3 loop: CAGNNEQGQPQHF. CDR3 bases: TGTGCCGGCAATAATGAACAGGGACAGCCCCAGCATTTT. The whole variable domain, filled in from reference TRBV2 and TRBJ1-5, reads EPEVTQTPSHQVTQMGQEVILRCVPISNHLYFYWYRQILGQKVEFLVSFYNNEISEKSEIFDDQFSVERPDGSNFTLKIRSTKLEDSAMYFCAGNNEQGQPQHFGDGTRLSIL.

CDR3 bases: TGTGCCTGGAGTGTTGGGGGCGAAGATACGCAGTATTTT. Its protein is CAWSVGGEDTQYF. This rearrangement joins TRBV30 to TRBJ2-3, with D perhaps TRBD1 (6 bases). The CDR3 length is 13 residues. V was shortened by 0 bases and J by 5 bases, with 9 bases between the two germline ends. Germline-derived CDR1 and CDR2 are GTSNPN and SVGIG (reference sequence).

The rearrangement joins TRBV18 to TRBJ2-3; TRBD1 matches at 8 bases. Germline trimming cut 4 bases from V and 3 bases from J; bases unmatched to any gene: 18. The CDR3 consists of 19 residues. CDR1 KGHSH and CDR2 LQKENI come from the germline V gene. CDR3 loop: CASSRKGTGRSWYTDTQYF. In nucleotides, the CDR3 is TGTGCCAGCTCACGTAAAGGGACAGGCCGTTCGTGGTATACAGATACGCAGTATTTT.

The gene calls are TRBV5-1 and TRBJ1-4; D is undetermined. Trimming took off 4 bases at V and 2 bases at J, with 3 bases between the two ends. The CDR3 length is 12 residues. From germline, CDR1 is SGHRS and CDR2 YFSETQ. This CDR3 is CASSPTNEKLFF. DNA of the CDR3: TGCGCCAGCAGCCCGACTAATGAAAAACTGTTTTTT.

The CDR3, as DNA: TGTGCCAGCAGCAAAATCCCACCCGGGGTCAACATGAACACTGAAGCTTTCTTT. Amino acid sequence: CASSKIPPGVNMNTEAFF. The chain carries TRBV21-1 and TRBJ1-1. TRBV21-1 is a pseudogene locus. This CDR3 region has 18 residues.

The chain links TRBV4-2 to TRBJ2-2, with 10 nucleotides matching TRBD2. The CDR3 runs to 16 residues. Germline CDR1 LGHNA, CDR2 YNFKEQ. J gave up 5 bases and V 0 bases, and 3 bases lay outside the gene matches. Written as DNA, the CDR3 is TGTGCCAGCAGCCAAGACCCTAGCGGGAGTACCGGGGAGCTGTTTTTT. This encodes CASSQDPSGSTGELFF.

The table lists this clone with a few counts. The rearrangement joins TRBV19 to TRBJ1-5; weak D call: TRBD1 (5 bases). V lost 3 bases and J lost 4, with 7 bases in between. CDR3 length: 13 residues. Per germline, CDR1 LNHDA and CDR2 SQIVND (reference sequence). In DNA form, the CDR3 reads TGTGCCAGTAGTATCAACAGGAATCAGCCCCAGCATTTT. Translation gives CASSINRNQPQHF.